This TCR beta chain derives from a study of blood T cell repertoires in COVID-19. Study background: From T cells, B-cell-depleted T cells, or PBMCs came the material, which was cDNA or gDNA.

Original methodology: Reference gene primers were amplified, and this amplification served to estimate nucleated cell counts. Profiling relied on immunoSEQ multiplex PCR, and the TCRdb table lists in-frame clones only, not all of them. Clone size and V and J calls were adopted from that table, with D and trimming inferred from the DNA. Here the sample spans hundreds of thousands of clones, about 87% being singletons. Which cohort a participant joined came from the clinical history participants gave. Donors of Cohort 3 who recovered were those that had two negative PCRs, clearance, or symptom resolution. Germline CDR1 and CDR2: SGHTA and FQGNSA. V was pared by 1 base and J by 4 bases, with 6 bases of the junction left unmatched. This CDR3 has 16 amino acids.

The gene calls are TRBV7-2 and TRBJ2-1; 8 bases align to TRBD2. The sequencing input was PBMCs or T cells enriched from blood (not recorded which). The TCR originated in a woman in her forties or fifties who had recovered from COVID-19. CDR3: CASSLGSGGRYNEQFF. The CDR3 DNA is TGTGCCAGCAGCTTAGGTTCGGGCGGGAGGTACAATGAGCAGTTCTTC.